This TCR delta chain was captured by sequencing in a study of gamma-delta chains in newborns, infants, children. Study details: Microbial exposure reportedly drives polyclonal innate γδ T cell expansion after birth.

TCRdb reanalysed the reads with CATT. Of 6,500 to 9,000 delta-chain clones listed, about 1.6% are singletons. In this sample, this clone turned up a few times. The translation of this DNA and the TCRdb protein of a much larger clone differ at residue 13, probably owing to a read error; the protein shown here is translated from the DNA. The CDR3 extends over 20 amino acids. The germline CDR1 and CDR2 sequences are GEAIGNYY and EKD. After removal of 0 bases from V and 0 bases from J, the junction contained 13 bases not matched to a gene. The sequencing input was blood. The chain couples TRDV2 to TRDJ1; 12 positions agree with TRDD3. This sequence was found in a child who was a newborn, infant or young child, either healthy, febrile or measles-vaccinated (not recorded which). The chain's CDR3 is CACDTPLVLGDTAYTDKLIF. In DNA form, the CDR3 reads TGTGCCTGTGACACCCCCCTAGTACTGGGGGATACCGCGTACACCGATAAACTCATCTTT.